The 5 T cell receptor beta chains presented below share a single source sample, sequenced in a study of blood T cell repertoires in COVID-19 (dated by TCRdb to the early 2020s). The library came from the immunoSEQ multiplex PCR assay. Not all clones reach the TCRdb copy of this immuneACCESS table, which keeps in-frame sequences only. Checked studies attribute under half of the gap to unresolved V genes and leave the rest unexplained. Here the sample has 180,000 or so clones; approximately 80% occur a single time. 10% to 15% of the sample goes to the ten largest clones. The sample consisted of PBMCs or T cells enriched from blood (not recorded which). Source of these receptors: a woman aged 55-69 years who had recovered from COVID-19.

The J gene is TRBJ2-1, the V gene TRBV7-2; D remains unclear. Germline V CDR1 and CDR2: SGHTA, FQGNSA. V shed 2 bases and J shed 3 bases, with 8 bases lying between them. The CDR3 totals 14 residues. CDR3 sequence (DNA): TGTGCCAGCAGCTTATCCCCAGGCTACAATGAGCAGTTCTTC. Translated, it gives CASSLSPGYNEQFF.

The chain employs TRBV23-1 and TRBJ1-5; D is perhaps TRBD1 (5 bases). TRBV23-1 has ORF status, its function being uncertain. CDR3 length: 16 amino acids. Trimming took off 7 bases at V and 3 bases at J, with 19 bases between the two ends. CDR3 sequence (DNA): TGCGCCAGCACCGAGTTATCCGGGGGACTCAATCAGCCCCAGCATTTT. This sequence encodes CASTELSGGLNQPQHF.

The rearrangement joins TRBV16 to TRBJ1-4; D gene unclear. The CDR3 has 12 amino acids. Trimming removed 4 bases at V and 11 bases at J, with 11 bases between. The germline V gene encodes CDR1 KGHSY and CDR2 FQNENV. The chain's CDR3 is CASSLRGGKLFF. The CDR3, as DNA: TGTGCCAGCAGCCTGCGGGGAGGCAAACTGTTTTTT.

The J gene is TRBJ1-1, the V gene TRBV5-1; D is uncertain. Germline values: CDR1 SGHRS, CDR2 YFSETQ. V lost 1 base to trimming and J lost 5 bases, with 12 bases between them. The length of the CDR3 is 14 residues. The CDR3 spells CASSLHGLETEAFF. CDR3 DNA sequence: TGCGCCAGCAGCTTGCATGGATTGGAGACTGAAGCTTTCTTT.

For this clone: This sample also contains other DNA sequences that code for the same CDR3. V gene TRBV5-1 combines with J gene TRBJ2-1, with TRBD2 identical over 9 bases. The CDR3 has 15 residues. With V trimmed by 1 base and J by 1 base, 0 bases remained unmatched. Per germline, CDR1 SGHRS and CDR2 YFSETQ. CDR3 bases: TGCGCCAGCAGCTTGACTAGCGGGTCCTACAATGAGCAGTTCTTC. It codes for CASSLTSGSYNEQFF.